The 5 T cell receptor beta chains below all came from one sample that was sequenced in a study of CD8 T cells in Susac syndrome. An input of 0.5 to 1 ug of RNA was subjected to reverse transcription using random hexamers. TCRdb ran MiXCR on the immunoSEQ multiplex PCR reads and lists one entry per CDR3 protein. Of under 200,000 distinct CDR3 sequences in the sample, approximately 95% were seen once. The sequenced sample consisted of CD8+ T cells from PBMCs. These receptors were collected from a human donor with multiple sclerosis.

The chain employs TRBV20-1 and TRBJ2-3; D is ambiguous. CDR1 DFQATT and CDR2 SNEGSKA come from the germline V gene (reference sequence). Trimming removed 6 bases from V and 6 bases from J, with 19 bases in between. CDR3 length: 14 amino acids. The CDR3 loop reads CSATILGPLDTQYF. CDR3 nucleotide sequence: TGCAGTGCCACAATCCTGGGTCCTCTTGATACGCAGTATTTT.

This chain links TRBV27 with TRBJ1-1; no firm D call. CDR3 size: 13 residues. CDR1 is MNHEY and CDR2 is SMNVEV in the germline V gene (reference sequence). Trimming took 3 bases from V and 14 from J, leaving 19 bases between them. CDR3 amino acids: CASSFGRRRKEFF. Written as DNA, the CDR3 is TGTGCCAGCAGTTTCGGTAGGAGGCGTAAAGAGTTCTTT.

The V and J genes are TRBV5-1 and TRBJ1-1; possible D gene TRBD1, 5 bases. From germline, CDR1 is SGHRS and CDR2 YFSETQ. Trimming left V 3 bases short and J 6 bases short, with 15 bases between. CDR3 size: 14 residues. CDR3 residues: CASSWDVRDPEAFF. CDR3 nucleotide sequence: TGCGCCAGCAGCTGGGACGTCAGGGACCCTGAAGCTTTCTTT.

V is TRBV9 and J is TRBJ2-1; possibly TRBD1 or TRBD2 for D (6 bases each). Germline V gene sequence: CDR1 SGDLS, CDR2 YYNGEE. The V end was cut by 0 bases, the J end by 6 bases, with 16 bases between. The CDR3 is made up of 16 amino acids. The CDR3 DNA reads as TGTGCCAGCAGCGTAGGGGGGGCCTCTTTGGGCAATGAGCAGTTCTTC. This encodes CASSVGGASLGNEQFF.

The J gene is TRBJ2-1, the V gene TRBV25-1, with 7 bases lining up with TRBD1. The CDR3 consists of 15 residues. Per germline, CDR1 MGHDK and CDR2 SYGVNS. Trimming removed 6 bases from V and 4 bases from J; junction bases left unmatched: 9. CDR3 nucleotides: TGTGCCAGCAGCCGGGGACAGATCAATTACAATGAGCAGTTCTTC. This gives the protein CASSRGQINYNEQFF.